The 28 T cell receptor beta chains presented below share a single source sample, sequenced in a study of identical twins. MiXCR, run by TCRdb on the 5' RACE reads, gives a single entry per CDR3 protein. The data hold some 900,000 distinct CDR3 sequences, with roughly 12% observed a single time. The same data also went into a second study, on yellow fever vaccine responses in identical twins.

The sequencing input was PBMCs. Source of these receptors: a woman aged 18-29 years in good health.

This clonotype was observed once. V is TRBV5-1 and J is TRBJ2-7; 7 bases are shared with TRBD1. Germline V gene lookup returns CDR1 SGHRS and CDR2 YFSETQ. This CDR3 comprises 16 residues. V lost 2 bases to trimming and J lost 1 base; unmatched junction nucleotides: 9. The chain's CDR3 is CASSFVYRGPSYEQYF. CDR3 DNA sequence: TGCGCCAGCAGCTTTGTGTACAGGGGCCCTTCCTACGAGCAGTACTTC.

This clonotype was picked up a small number of times. V usage is TRBV7-2 and J usage is TRBJ2-5; D is unresolved. V gave up 5 bases and J gave up 1 base, with 17 bases separating them. Germline-derived CDR1 and CDR2 are SGHTA and FQGNSA. This CDR3 has 16 residues. CDR3: CASSQALTTVQETQYF. The CDR3, as DNA: TGTGCCAGCAGCCAGGCGCTCACAACCGTCCAAGAGACCCAGTACTTC.

The genes are TRBV20-1 and TRBJ2-5; D possibly corresponds to TRBD2 (5 bases). V lost 0 bases and J 1 base, leaving 9 bases between the germline ends. Germline-derived CDR1 and CDR2 are DFQATT and SNEGSKA (reference sequence). The CDR3 has 14 amino acids. CDR3 region: CSARDGAVQETQYF. The CDR3 DNA reads TGCAGTGCTAGAGATGGAGCGGTCCAAGAGACCCAGTACTTC.

The chain has TRBV7-8 and TRBJ2-7; TRBD1 agrees at 8 bases. The CDR3 totals 14 residues. The germline CDR1 and CDR2 sequences are SGHVS and FQNEAQ. V lost 4 bases, J lost 5 bases, and 7 bases stayed unmatched. The CDR3 bases are TGTGCCAGCAGCTCTAGCAGGGGGCCCGACGAGCAGTACTTC. It specifies CASSSSRGPDEQYF.

This clonotype was observed a few times. J is TRBJ1-2 and V is TRBV4-1; D gene ambiguous. V dropped 0 bases and J dropped 5 bases, with 16 bases sitting between them. CDR1 and CDR2 (germline): MGHRA, YSYEKL. The CDR3 covers 16 residues. CDR3 region: CASSQDWAVSGYGYTF. The DNA for the CDR3 is TGCGCCAGCAGCCAAGATTGGGCAGTATCCGGGTATGGCTACACCTTC.

This clonotype was picked up a small number of times. This chain links TRBV7-9 with TRBJ1-1; the D is unclear. The CDR3 is 12 residues long. The V and J ends lost 1 base and 11 bases respectively, with 11 bases between them. The germline gives CDR1 SEHNR, CDR2 FQNEAQ (reference sequence). The CDR3, as DNA: TGTGCCAGCAGCTTAGGGTCCCGGGATGCTTTCTTT. This sequence encodes CASSLGSRDAFF.

The chain carries TRBV9 and TRBJ2-3, with TRBD1 matching over 10 bases. Germline lookup yields CDR1 SGDLS and CDR2 YYNGEE. The CDR3 runs 15 residues. V trimming: 3 bases; J trimming: 6 bases; junction bases outside the gene matches: 7. The CDR3 sequence: CASSATGGLEDTQYF. Written as DNA, the CDR3 is TGTGCCAGCAGCGCGACAGGGGGCTTAGAGGATACGCAGTATTTT. Supplemented by reference TRBV9 and TRBJ2-3, the full variable domain reads DSGVTQTPKHLITATGQRVTLRCSPRSGDLSVYWYQQSLDQGLQFLIQYYNGEERAKGNILERFSAQQFPDLHSELNLSSLELGDSALYFCASSATGGLEDTQYFGPGTRLTVL.

In its sample, this clonotype was seen many times. The chain links TRBV13 to TRBJ2-3, with a tentative D call TRBD2 (6 bases). The germline V gene encodes CDR1 PRHDT and CDR2 FYEKMQ (reference sequence). The ends were cut back, 3 bases at V and 2 bases at J, with 9 bases in the middle. This CDR3 contains 14 residues. This chain's CDR3 is CASSLRGPTDTQYF. CDR3 nucleotide sequence: TGTGCCAGCAGCTTGCGGGGTCCCACAGATACGCAGTATTTT.

The V gene is TRBV18, the J gene TRBJ2-2; D ambiguous. Germline loops: CDR1 KGHSH, CDR2 LQKENI. V shed 3 bases and J shed 0 bases, with 8 bases lying between them. This CDR3 has 15 amino acids. The CDR3 DNA is TGTGCCAGCTCACCCCGGCAGCCGAACACCGGGGAGCTGTTTTTT. It translates to CASSPRQPNTGELFF. Complete variable domain (other parts from reference TRBV18 and TRBJ2-2): NAGVMQNPRHLVRRRGQEARLRCSPMKGHSHVYWYRQLPEEGLKFMVYLQKENIIDESGMPKERFSAEFPKEGPSILRIQQVVRGDSAAYFCASSPRQPNTGELFFGEGSRLTVL.

This clonotype was seen a few times. The chain links TRBV4-1 to TRBJ2-1; 9 bases are a match to TRBD2. The germline V gene encodes CDR1 MGHRA and CDR2 YSYEKL. This CDR3 has 18 residues. V gave up 1 base and J gave up 6 bases; unmatched junction bases: 13. The CDR3: CASSQGPAREGLPNEQFF. The CDR3 region has the DNA TGCGCCAGCAGCCAAGGCCCGGCGCGGGAGGGCCTCCCCAATGAGCAGTTCTTC.

This clonotype was seen only a few times. The V gene is TRBV7-9, the J gene TRBJ2-1, with D uncertain. The CDR3 spans 13 residues. Germline V gives CDR1 SEHNR, CDR2 FQNEAQ (reference sequence). The germline V and J ends were trimmed by 4 bases and 6 bases, with 10 bases remaining between them. Written as DNA, the CDR3 is TGTGCCAGCAGCTCGGCCGGCGGCAATGAGCAGTTCTTC. It specifies CASSSAGGNEQFF.

In this sample, this clonotype turned up a few times. The chain combines TRBV12-3 or TRBV12-4 with TRBJ1-5; D not resolved. The CDR3 totals 12 residues. The ends were cut back, 3 bases at V and 8 bases at J, with 8 bases in the middle. The CDR3 protein is CASSFSTEPQHF. In DNA form, the CDR3 reads TGTGCCAGCAGTTTTTCTACGGAGCCCCAGCATTTT.

A word on this clonotype: This may arise from a read error, as a much more abundant clone is one base away. The chain links TRBV7-2 to TRBJ2-3; 11 bases fit TRBD2. Germline values: CDR1 SGHTA, CDR2 FQGNSA. The CDR3 extends over 16 amino acids. V dropped 5 bases and J dropped 0; count of bases not matched to a gene: 4. In DNA form, the CDR3 reads TGTGCCAGCAGCACCCGACTAGCGGGAAGCACAGATACGCAGTATTTT. Residues: CASSTRLAGSTDTQYF.

This clonotype was detected ten times or more. The V and J genes are TRBV10-3 and TRBJ2-1; 11 bases are a match to TRBD1. CDR1 and CDR2 (germline): ENHRY, SYGVKD. Trimming removed 10 bases from V and 7 bases from J; junction bases left unmatched: 9. The CDR3 extends over 14 amino acids. CDR3 bases: TGTGCCAGCTCTCCGGGACAGGGGGTTAATGAGCAGTTCTTC. Encoded protein: CASSPGQGVNEQFF.

This chain links TRBV6-2 or TRBV6-3 with TRBJ2-2, with 7 bases that match TRBD2. The V gene's germline CDR1 is MNHEY and CDR2 SVGEGT. V trimming: 2 bases; J trimming: 0 bases; junction bases outside the gene matches: 9. The CDR3 has 18 residues. The CDR3 DNA sequence: TGTGCCAGCAGTTACCCTACCACGCTAGCGGCGAACACCGGGGAGCTGTTTTTT. Its protein is CASSYPTTLAANTGELFF.

This chain joins TRBV7-3 and TRBJ2-7; D remains unclear. The CDR3 has 13 residues. Trimming took off 5 bases at V and 6 bases at J, with 14 bases between the two ends. Per germline, CDR1 SGHTA and CDR2 FQGTGA. CDR3 coding DNA: TGTGCCAGCAGCGTACTTAATGGCCGCGAGCAGTACTTC. Protein: CASSVLNGREQYF.

This clonotype was seen a handful of times. The chain combines TRBV2 with TRBJ2-3, with TRBD1 identical over 9 bases. With 6 bases clipped from V and 3 bases from J, the junction kept 7 bases outside the gene matches. The CDR3 sequence is 15 residues long. The germline CDR1 and CDR2 sequences are SNHLY and FYNNEI. As DNA, the CDR3 is TGTGCCAGCAGGTTACAGGGGGCATGGACAGATACGCAGTATTTT. This translates into CASRLQGAWTDTQYF.

Ten or more counts support this clonotype. CDR3 nucleotides: TGTGCCAGCACCCTGGGCACAGGGAACACTGAAGCTTTCTTT. Amino acid sequence: CASTLGTGNTEAFF. The V and J genes are TRBV9 and TRBJ1-1, with a tentative D call TRBD1 (5 bases). This CDR3 is built from 14 residues. In germline, CDR1 is SGDLS, CDR2 YYNGEE. V dropped 6 bases and J dropped 1 base, with 13 bases sitting between them.

The chain employs TRBV14 and TRBJ2-3, with D possibly TRBD2 on 6 matching bases. The germline gives CDR1 SGHDN, CDR2 FVKESK. The CDR3 runs to 15 residues. Trimming left V 3 bases short and J 3 bases short, with 13 bases between. The CDR3 loop reads CASSHPSRGTDTQYF. The DNA for the CDR3 is TGTGCCAGCAGCCACCCAAGCCGGGGGACAGATACGCAGTATTTT.

A few counts support this clonotype. V and J are TRBV20-1 and TRBJ1-2; tentative D call: TRBD1 (5 bases). CDR1 and CDR2 (germline): DFQATT, SNEGSKA (reference sequence). V was cut by 0 bases and J by 6 bases, with 14 bases left in between. This CDR3 has 14 residues. In DNA form, the CDR3 reads TGCAGTGCTAGAGATCGTAGGCAGGGAGATGGCTACACCTTC. Protein: CSARDRRQGDGYTF.

This clonotype occurred a few times. The rearrangement joins TRBV15 to TRBJ2-1; D gene uncertain. The CDR3 runs to 16 residues. From germline, CDR1 is LNHNV and CDR2 YYDKDF (reference sequence). V lost 0 bases, J lost 0 bases, and 9 bases lay in between. As DNA, the CDR3 is TGTGCCACCAGCAGAGATCTACTTAGCTCCTACAATGAGCAGTTCTTC. Amino acids: CATSRDLLSSYNEQFF.

The rearrangement links TRBV12-3 or TRBV12-4 to TRBJ1-2; the D is unclear. The CDR3 is 13 amino acids. V was pared by 9 bases and J by 3 bases, with 14 bases between. This chain's CDR3 is CASSSLWDYGYTF. CDR3 bases: TGTGCCAGTTCCTCTCTCTGGGACTATGGCTACACCTTC.

This clonotype has a count of ten or more. The V and J genes are TRBV12-3 or TRBV12-4 and TRBJ2-7; TRBD2 agrees at 8 bases. V lost 6 bases to trimming and J lost 5 bases; unmatched junction nucleotides: 6. The CDR3 runs 13 residues. The CDR3 loop is CASSSLSGNEQYF. CDR3 sequence (DNA): TGTGCCAGCAGCTCCCTTAGCGGGAACGAGCAGTACTTC.

This clonotype was counted between two and nine times. The chain combines TRBV5-1 with TRBJ2-3, with no clear D. Germline CDR1 reads SGHRS; CDR2 reads YFSETQ. V lost 5 bases and J 0 bases, leaving 16 bases between the germline ends. The CDR3 sequence is 16 residues long. As DNA, the CDR3 is TGCGCCAGCAGGAGAATAGACGGCTCTAGCACAGATACGCAGTATTTT. Amino acids: CASRRIDGSSTDTQYF.

This clonotype occurred many times. The chain has TRBV20-1 and TRBJ2-2; a weak D match, TRBD1 (5 bases). The V and J ends lost 1 base and 6 bases respectively, with 6 bases between them. This CDR3 is built from 12 residues. Germline V gene lookup returns CDR1 DFQATT and CDR2 SNEGSKA (reference sequence). The CDR3 protein is CSARVGAGELFF. The CDR3 bases are TGCAGTGCTAGAGTAGGGGCCGGGGAGCTGTTTTTT.

This clonotype turned up a few times. V gene TRBV15 combines with J gene TRBJ1-2; the D is unclear. V was shortened by 3 bases and J by 2 bases, with 10 bases between the two germline ends. The germline V gene has CDR1 LNHNV and CDR2 YYDKDF (reference sequence). The CDR3 covers 14 residues. The DNA for the CDR3 is TGTGCCACCAGCAGCGAGGATCCGAACTATGGCTACACCTTC. Translating gives CATSSEDPNYGYTF.

There are a few counts of this clonotype. V is TRBV12-3 or TRBV12-4 and J is TRBJ1-2; the D gene is possibly TRBD1 (6 bases). This CDR3 spans 14 amino acids. V dropped 3 bases and J dropped 0 bases, with 8 bases sitting between them. As DNA, the CDR3 is TGTGCCAGCAGTTTCGGACAGACTAACTATGGCTACACCTTC. This gives the protein CASSFGQTNYGYTF.

The rearrangement uses TRBV4-1 and TRBJ2-3, with 10 bases matching TRBD2. J was trimmed by 1 base and V by 2 bases; bases with no gene match: 3. CDR3 length: 16 amino acids. Germline CDR1 is MGHRA and CDR2 is YSYEKL. The CDR3 spells CASSQIGTSGTDTQYF. CDR3 sequence (DNA): TGCGCCAGCAGCCAAATTGGGACTAGCGGCACAGATACGCAGTATTTT.